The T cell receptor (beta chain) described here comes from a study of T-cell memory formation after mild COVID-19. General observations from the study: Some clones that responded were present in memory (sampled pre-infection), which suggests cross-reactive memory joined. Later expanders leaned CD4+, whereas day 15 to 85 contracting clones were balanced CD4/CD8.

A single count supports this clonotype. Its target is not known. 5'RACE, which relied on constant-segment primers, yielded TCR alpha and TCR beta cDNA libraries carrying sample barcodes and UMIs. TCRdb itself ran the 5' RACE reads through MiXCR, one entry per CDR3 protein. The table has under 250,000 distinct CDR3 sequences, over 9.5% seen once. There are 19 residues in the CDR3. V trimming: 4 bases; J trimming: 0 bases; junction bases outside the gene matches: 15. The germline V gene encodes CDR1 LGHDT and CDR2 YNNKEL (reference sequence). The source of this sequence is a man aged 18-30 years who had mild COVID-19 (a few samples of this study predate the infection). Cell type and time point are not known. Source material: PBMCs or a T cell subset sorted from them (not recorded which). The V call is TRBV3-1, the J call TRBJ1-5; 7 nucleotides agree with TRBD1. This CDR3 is CASSPQPGTAGYSNQPQHF. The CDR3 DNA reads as TGTGCCAGCAGCCCCCAACCGGGGACAGCGGGCTATAGCAATCAGCCCCAGCATTTT.